The clone carrying this TCR beta chain occurred many times. Its cognate antigen is unknown. TCRdb used MiXCR to reprocess the PCR reads, holding one entry per CDR3 protein. The table lists 300,000 to 350,000 distinct CDR3 sequences, about 20% of them singletons. This specimen belongs to a study of molecular identifiers for immune sequencing clone quantification. Sorted naive CD8 T cells were those defined as CD8+CD4-CCR7+CD45RA+. This CDR3 is 12 amino acids long. Germline CDR1 and CDR2: SGHRS and YFSETQ. The trim removed 3 bases at V and 11 bases at J, leaving 8 bases unmatched. Whole-study findings and limits: Clone sizes could be underestimated for highly expanded clones when identical TCR molecules share a barcode. The study found clones above 20 RNA copies held over 98% of effector molecules and under 1% in naive cells. Spiked Jurkat TCR RNA from one cell was reportedly detectable among roughly 910,000 naive cells.

V usage is TRBV5-1 and J usage is TRBJ2-7; 7 positions match TRBD1. This receptor was obtained from a human donor in good health. Some libraries in this study had Jurkat cell RNA spiked in. Sequencing was performed on naive CD8+ T cells from blood, with Jurkat cell RNA spiked in. This sample's subset: FACS-sorted CD8+CD4-CCR7+CD45RA+ naive T cells. The CDR3: CASSSSTGEKYF. The DNA of the CDR3 is TGCGCCAGCAGCTCGAGTACAGGGGAAAAGTACTTC.